Listed here are 31 T cell receptor beta chains from one sample, sequenced in a study of CD8+ T cells in alopecia areata. Extracted RNA was reverse transcribed into cDNA, the sequencing template. The data were produced by immunoSEQ multiplex PCR, yet TCRdb's version contains in-frame clones alone and is incomplete. The sample yields about 94,000 clones, just over 70% seen once. The treatment is: oral pan-JAK inhibitor, 5-10 mg twice daily. The sample in question was CD8+ T cells sorted from blood, obtained around week 46, from a patient treated with tofacitinib. The receptor source for this set is a human donor with alopecia areata.

The rearrangement uses TRBV25-1 and TRBJ1-1; perhaps TRBD1 as D (6 bases). V lost 7 bases to trimming and J lost 4 bases, with 16 bases between them. The germline V gene encodes CDR1 MGHDK and CDR2 SYGVNS. The CDR3 sequence is 14 residues long. CDR3 residues: CASTPRGATTEAFF. The CDR3 region has the DNA TGTGCCAGCACCCCAAGGGGGGCGACCACTGAAGCTTTCTTT.

The chain has TRBV15 and TRBJ1-2, with D possibly matching TRBD1 (5 bases). The CDR3 length is 14 residues. V lost 5 bases and J lost 6, with 16 bases in between. Germline values: CDR1 LNHNV, CDR2 YYDKDF (reference sequence). The CDR3 nucleotides are TGTGCCACCAGCGGGGCCAGGGTAGAGGATGGCTACACCTTC. It translates to CATSGARVEDGYTF.

The gene calls are TRBV5-6 and TRBJ2-3; D is ambiguous. The V end was cut by 2 bases, the J end by 4 bases, with 8 bases between. Germline lookup yields CDR1 SGHDT and CDR2 YYEEEE. This CDR3 contains 13 residues. The chain's CDR3 is CASSFQGPDTQYF. CDR3 sequence (DNA): TGTGCCAGCAGCTTTCAAGGGCCAGATACGCAGTATTTT. Drawing the rest from reference TRBV5-6 and TRBJ2-3, the complete variable domain is DAGVTQSPTHLIKTRGQQVTLRCSPKSGHDTVSWYQQALGQGPQFIFQYYEEEERQRGNFPDRFSGHQFPNYSSELNVNALLLGDSALYLCASSFQGPDTQYFGPGTRLTVL.

The V gene is TRBV29-1, the J gene TRBJ2-5; D gene uncertain. The end of the DNA is better explained by TRBJ2-7, so the J call may be wrong. From germline, CDR1 is SQVTM and CDR2 ANQGSEA. This CDR3 region has 12 residues. CDR3 amino acids: CSVVGDSYEQYF. CDR3 nucleotides: TGCAGCGTTGTTGGAGACTCCTACGAGCAGTACTTC.

V and J are TRBV27 and TRBJ2-1; TRBD2 matches 7 bases. CDR3 length equals 11 residues. The germline V gene has CDR1 MNHEY and CDR2 SMNVEV (reference sequence). V gave up 7 bases and J gave up 11 bases; unmatched junction bases: 5. The DNA for the CDR3 is TGTGCCAGCAAGCGGGGAACTCAGCAGTTCTTC. Translated: CASKRGTQQFF.

J is TRBJ2-7 and V is TRBV7-8, with TRBD2 matching over 7 bases. J was trimmed by 7 bases and V by 4 bases; bases with no gene match: 13. Germline lookup yields CDR1 SGHVS and CDR2 FQNEAQ. The CDR3 loop spans 15 amino acids. CDR3 sequence: CASSSKRGIGFEQYF. The CDR3 bases are TGTGCCAGCAGCTCCAAGCGGGGCATAGGATTTGAGCAGTACTTC.

The gene calls are TRBV12-2 and TRBJ2-7; TRBD1 reflects the table's D call only, with no check against the DNA. TRBV12-2 is shown as a pseudogene. The CDR3 runs to 18 residues. CDR3 region: CASRLDELRTDENYEQYF. The DNA of the CDR3 is TGTGCAAGTCGCTTAGATGAACTCCGGACAGATGAAAACTACGAGCAGTACTTC.

The V call is TRBV30, the J call TRBJ1-2; 9 nucleotides match TRBD1. This CDR3 is 15 amino acids long. Germline V gives CDR1 GTSNPN, CDR2 SVGIG (reference sequence). Unmatched junction bases numbered 12, after V lost 4 bases and J lost 6 bases. CDR3 region: CAWNSGGTGLNGYTF. The CDR3 nucleotides read TGTGCCTGGAATTCTGGAGGGACAGGGCTTAATGGCTACACCTTC.

This clone was found a few times. V usage is TRBV7-2 and J usage is TRBJ2-1; D may be TRBD1 (6 bases). V gave up 5 bases and J gave up 9 bases, with 11 bases separating them. CDR3 length equals 12 residues. Germline V lookup: CDR1 SGHTA, CDR2 FQGNSA. The DNA of the CDR3 is TGTGCCAGCAGCCTGGGACACATTGAGCAGTTCTTC. This encodes CASSLGHIEQFF.

The rearrangement joins TRBV7-2 to TRBJ2-7; D is unresolved. CDR3 length: 13 amino acids. V was clipped by 1 base and J by 4 bases, with 8 bases between them. CDR1 SGHTA and CDR2 FQGNSA come from the germline V gene. CDR3: CASSLGRQYEQYF. CDR3 coding DNA: TGTGCCAGCAGCTTAGGGCGCCAATACGAGCAGTACTTC.

This chain uses TRBV4-3 with TRBJ1-1; D might be TRBD1 (5 bases). The V end was cut by 0 bases, the J end by 7 bases, with 15 bases between. This CDR3 has 15 residues. Per germline, CDR1 LGHNA and CDR2 YSLEER. The CDR3: CASSQDQASTDEAFF. The CDR3 DNA sequence: TGCGCCAGCAGCCAAGATCAGGCCTCGACAGATGAAGCTTTCTTT.

This chain links TRBV4-3 with TRBJ2-1; no definite D call. CDR3 length equals 19 residues. The V end lost 0 bases, the J end lost 0 bases, and 18 bases lay between the germline ends. The germline V gene has CDR1 LGHNA and CDR2 YSLEER. CDR3 sequence reads: CASSQDGIDGGSSYNEQFF. CDR3 bases: TGCGCCAGCAGCCAAGATGGTATTGATGGCGGTAGCTCCTACAATGAGCAGTTCTTC.

On this clone itself: This same CDR3 is encoded by further DNA sequences in the sample. The chain employs TRBV29-1 and TRBJ2-7; TRBD1 is a possible D gene (5 bases). The V and J ends lost 5 bases and 0 bases respectively, with 8 bases between them. The CDR3 runs to 12 residues. Germline V lookup: CDR1 SQVTM, CDR2 ANQGSEA. The CDR3 DNA reads TGCAGCGTTCTTGACAGCTCCTACGAGCAGTACTTC. It yields the protein CSVLDSSYEQYF.

The rearrangement uses TRBV29-1 and TRBJ2-7, with D hard to call. The germline V gene has CDR1 SQVTM and CDR2 ANQGSEA. There are 13 residues in the CDR3. The V end lost 3 bases, the J end lost 2 bases, and 11 bases lay between the germline ends. CDR3 sequence: CSVEFEETYEQYF. CDR3 bases: TGCAGCGTTGAGTTTGAGGAAACCTACGAGCAGTACTTC.

The genes are TRBV13 and TRBJ1-4; TRBD1 aligns across 9 bases. The trim removed 4 bases at V and 6 bases at J, leaving 3 bases unmatched. Germline-derived CDR1 and CDR2 are PRHDT and FYEKMQ (reference sequence). The CDR3 extends over 14 amino acids. The CDR3 coding sequence is TGTGCCAGCAGCTACGGGACAGGGCATGAAAAACTGTTTTTT. Protein: CASSYGTGHEKLFF.

The chain has TRBV10-1 and TRBJ1-1; D gene ambiguous. V was cut by 3 bases and J by 0 bases, with 2 bases left in between. Germline CDR1 and CDR2: WNHNN and SYGVQD (reference sequence). The CDR3 loop spans 12 amino acids. The CDR3 loop reads CASSDMNTEAFF. The DNA for the CDR3 is TGCGCCAGCAGTGATATGAACACTGAAGCTTTCTTT.

This clone was observed a handful of times. The chain joins TRBV29-1 to TRBJ2-7, with unresolved D. The CDR3 runs to 15 residues. V dropped 3 bases and J dropped 0 bases, with 15 bases sitting between them. CDR1 and CDR2 (germline): SQVTM, ANQGSEA. The CDR3 DNA sequence: TGCAGCGTTGAGTCGAGTCAGGAAAACTCCTACGAGCAGTACTTC. Its translation is CSVESSQENSYEQYF.

The chain is built from TRBV7-6 and TRBJ2-3; D gene unclear. V lost 4 bases to trimming and J lost 1 base, with 3 bases between them. Germline V CDR1 and CDR2: SGHVS, FNYEAQ. The CDR3 has 12 amino acids. The CDR3 sequence: CASSSRTDTQYF. The CDR3, as DNA: TGTGCCAGCAGCTCCCGCACAGATACGCAGTATTTT.

The count of this clone is one. The genes are TRBV11-2 and TRBJ2-3; D gene uncertain. There are 16 residues in the CDR3. Trimming took 2 bases from V and 0 from J, leaving 12 bases between them. Looked up from germline, CDR1 is SGHAT and CDR2 is FQNNGV. DNA of the CDR3: TGTGCCAGCAGCTTATCAGAGTCTTCTAGCACAGATACGCAGTATTTT. It translates to CASSLSESSSTDTQYF. The variable domain in full, completed from reference TRBV11-2 and TRBJ2-3, reads EAGVAQSPRYKIIEKRQSVAFWCNPISGHATLYWYQQILGQGPKLLIQFQNNGVVDDSQLPKDRFSAERLKGVDSTLKIQPAKLEDSAVYLCASSLSESSSTDTQYFGPGTRLTVL.

A single count supports this clone. J is TRBJ1-6 and V is TRBV6-5; D gene ambiguous. The germline CDR1 and CDR2 sequences are MNHEY and SVGAGI. The CDR3 has 13 amino acids. V was trimmed by 5 bases and J by 10 bases, leaving 12 bases between them. CDR3 DNA sequence: TGTGCCAGCAGTGCAATGCAGCTCTCACCCCTCCACTTT. This translates into CASSAMQLSPLHF.

This clone turned up a few times. CDR3 coding DNA: TGTGCCAGCAGTCGGACAGGGTCTGGAAACACCATATATTTT. It codes for CASSRTGSGNTIYF. The J gene is TRBJ1-3, the V gene TRBV28; 8 positions match TRBD1. The CDR3 sequence is 14 residues long. Trimming removed 5 bases from V and 1 base from J; junction bases left unmatched: 1. Germline CDR1 and CDR2: MDHEN and SYDVKM.

In its sample, this clone was seen a few times. The gene calls are TRBV29-1 and TRBJ2-7; no reliable D call. CDR1 and CDR2 from the germline V gene are SQVTM and ANQGSEA. The V gene lost 6 bases and the J gene lost 1 base, with 10 bases spanning the gap. CDR3 length equals 12 residues. The CDR3, as DNA: TGCAGCGTCCACGCCGGATCCTACGAGCAGTACTTC. Residues: CSVHAGSYEQYF.

The CDR3 DNA reads as TGTGCCAGCTCACCAGGAAACACTGAAGCTTTCTTT. Its translation: CASSPGNTEAFF. J is TRBJ1-1 and V is TRBV18; the D is unclear. The length of the CDR3 is 12 residues. Per the germline V gene, CDR1 is KGHSH and CDR2 is LQKENI. V lost 2 bases to trimming and J lost 2 bases, with 3 bases between them.

The chain links TRBV7-2 to TRBJ2-3; D not certain. The CDR3 runs to 14 residues. V was clipped by 5 bases and J by 1 base, with 10 bases between them. Germline values: CDR1 SGHTA, CDR2 FQGNSA. CDR3 sequence (DNA): TGTGCCAGCAGCCCTGACTCAGGCACAGATACGCAGTATTTT. Residues: CASSPDSGTDTQYF.

The chain joins TRBV30 to TRBJ2-3; TRBD2 is a possible D gene (5 bases). The CDR3 consists of 16 residues. V was cut by 5 bases and J by 4 bases, with 22 bases left in between. Germline assignment: CDR1 GTSNPN and CDR2 SVGIG (reference sequence). CDR3 DNA: TGTGCCTGGGGCTCCCCGGGGAAAAGCTTTCCAGATACGCAGTATTTT. Amino acids: CAWGSPGKSFPDTQYF.

With regard to this clone: The same CDR3 also results from other DNA sequences found in this sample. The genes are TRBV12-5 and TRBJ2-1; D is ambiguous. The CDR3 loop spans 14 amino acids. Germline CDR1 and CDR2: LGHNT and FRNRAP. Trimming removed 1 base at V and 1 base at J, with 5 bases between. The CDR3 bases are TGTGCTAGTGGTTTGGGGGGTTCCTACAATGAGCAGTTCTTC. As protein: CASGLGGSYNEQFF.

The rearrangement uses TRBV9 and TRBJ2-7; TRBD2 is a possible D gene (5 bases). The V and J ends lost 4 bases and 2 bases respectively, with 7 bases between them. Germline V CDR1 and CDR2: SGDLS, YYNGEE. The CDR3 consists of 12 residues. The CDR3 coding sequence is TGTGCCAGCAGCTCCGGGACCTACGAGCAGTACTTC. Its translation is CASSSGTYEQYF.

The rearrangement uses TRBV13 and TRBJ2-7; D uncertain. Trimming stripped 5 bases from V and 2 bases from J, with 13 bases between. Germline values: CDR1 PRHDT, CDR2 FYEKMQ (reference sequence). The CDR3 is 14 residues long. The CDR3 region is CASSTYEATYEQYF. The CDR3 nucleotides are TGTGCCAGCAGCACATATGAGGCTACCTACGAGCAGTACTTC.

This chain uses TRBV28 with TRBJ2-1, with 12 bases that match TRBD2. Looked up from germline, CDR1 is MDHEN and CDR2 is SYDVKM. The CDR3 is 15 residues long. V dropped 2 bases and J dropped 9; count of bases not matched to a gene: 5. CDR3 in amino acids: CASSLRASGGGEQFF. The CDR3 nucleotides read TGTGCCAGCAGTTTACGGGCTAGCGGGGGGGGTGAGCAGTTCTTC.

This clone was seen a handful of times. The rearrangement joins TRBV14 to TRBJ1-2, with TRBD1 matching over 9 bases. CDR1 and CDR2 from the germline V gene are SGHDN and FVKESK. The CDR3 covers 13 residues. The J segment lost 6 bases and the V segment lost 3 bases, leaving 2 bases of the junction unmatched. The CDR3 coding sequence is TGTGCCAGCAGCCACTGGACAGGGGATGGCTACACCTTC. Residues: CASSHWTGDGYTF.

The chain carries TRBV30 and TRBJ2-3; a weak D match, TRBD1 (6 bases). This CDR3 is built from 14 residues. Germline CDR1 is GTSNPN and CDR2 is SVGIG (reference sequence). Trimming shortened V by 5 bases and J by 1 base, and 13 bases separated the two germline ends. The CDR3 loop is CAWSQGLGTDTQYF. DNA of the CDR3: TGTGCCTGGTCCCAGGGGCTCGGCACAGATACGCAGTATTTT.